Each of the 29 T cell receptor beta chains below was sequenced from the same sample in a study of blood T cell repertoires in COVID-19. Only in-frame clones appear in the TCRdb table, and some are missing; sequencing was by immunoSEQ multiplex PCR. The sample has nearly 110,000 clones; 90% to 95% are singletons. Sequences were obtained from peripheral blood. Receptors originate from a woman aged 25 to 39 with acute or convalescent COVID-19.

This chain joins TRBV25-1 and TRBJ2-5, with 9 bases matching TRBD1. The CDR3 runs to 14 residues. Germline assignment: CDR1 MGHDK and CDR2 SYGVNS. The junction had 7 bases not matched to a gene; V was cut back by 6 bases and J by 5 bases. CDR3 loop: CASRKGTGRETQYF. The CDR3 coding sequence is TGTGCCAGCAGGAAGGGGACAGGGAGGGAGACCCAGTACTTC. Drawing the rest from reference TRBV25-1 and TRBJ2-5, the complete variable domain is EADIYQTPRYLVIGTGKKITLECSQTMGHDKMYWYQQDPGMELHLIHYSYGVNSTEKGDLSSESTVSRIRTEHFPLTLESARPSHTSQYLCASRKGTGRETQYFGPGTRLLVL.

The chain links TRBV15 to TRBJ1-1; D unresolved. This CDR3 comprises 15 residues. V lost 0 bases, J lost 1 base, and 9 bases lay in between. The germline CDR1 and CDR2 sequences are LNHNV and YYDKDF (reference sequence). The CDR3 sequence is CATSRDLAANTEAFF. CDR3 in DNA: TGTGCCACCAGCAGAGATCTGGCGGCGAACACTGAAGCTTTCTTT.

This chain joins TRBV5-5 and TRBJ1-5, with D tentatively TRBD1 (5 bases). Per the germline V gene, CDR1 is SGHKS and CDR2 is YYEKEE (reference sequence). V lost 4 bases and J 3 bases, leaving 8 bases between the germline ends. This CDR3 has 13 amino acids. CDR3 sequence: CASSVGHNQPQHF. For the CDR3, the DNA is TGTGCCAGCAGCGTCGGACACAATCAGCCCCAGCATTTT.

The V call is TRBV11-3, the J call TRBJ1-1; D uncertain. CDR1 and CDR2 (germline): SGHNT, YENEEA. The CDR3 has 13 residues. Deletions cut 6 bases from V and 1 base from J, with 9 bases between. The CDR3 here is CASRNPGNTEAFF. CDR3 DNA: TGTGCCAGCAGGAACCCGGGGAACACTGAAGCTTTCTTT. Combining the CDR3 with reference TRBV11-3 and TRBJ1-1 gives the whole variable domain EAGVVQSPRYKIIEKKQPVAFWCNPISGHNTLYWYLQNLGQGPELLIRYENEEAVDDSQLPKDRFSAERLKGVDSTLKIQPAELGDSAVYLCASRNPGNTEAFFGQGTRLTVV.

The CDR3 DNA sequence: TGTGCCAGCAGCTTAATGGGGCAGGGGGCGCGTCCTTTCTTT. Translating gives CASSLMGQGARPFF. V and J are TRBV7-3 and TRBJ1-1; TRBD1 matches 8 bases. The V and J ends lost 1 base and 12 bases, in that order; junction bases with no gene match: 10. The length of the CDR3 is 14 residues. Germline V CDR1 and CDR2: SGHTA, FQGTGA.

The rearrangement joins TRBV4-2 to TRBJ2-3; 9 nucleotides align to TRBD2. Per the germline V gene, CDR1 is LGHNA and CDR2 is YNFKEQ. The trim removed 1 base at V and 9 bases at J, leaving 11 bases unmatched. The CDR3 has 16 residues. The CDR3 sequence is CASSQGLAGGRRTQYF. The CDR3 DNA is TGTGCCAGCAGCCAAGGACTCGCGGGAGGGAGGCGGACGCAGTATTTT.

V and J are TRBV28 and TRBJ1-2, with 8 bases matching TRBD1. V lost 4 bases to trimming and J lost 2 bases; unmatched junction nucleotides: 6. The CDR3 sequence is 15 residues long. Germline loops: CDR1 MDHEN, CDR2 SYDVKM. CDR3 loop: CASSSTGVLNYGYTF. The CDR3 nucleotides read TGTGCCAGCAGTTCGACAGGGGTCCTGAACTATGGCTACACCTTC.

This clone was found a few times. This rearrangement joins TRBV25-1 to TRBJ1-2; weak D call: TRBD1 (5 bases). The CDR3 runs to 12 residues. Per germline, CDR1 MGHDK and CDR2 SYGVNS. V was shortened by 7 bases and J by 7 bases, with 13 bases between the two germline ends. The chain's CDR3 is CASMGQGGGYTF. The CDR3 coding sequence is TGTGCCAGCATGGGGCAGGGAGGTGGCTACACCTTC.

The chain couples TRBV19 to TRBJ1-5; 7 bases match TRBD1. The CDR3 length is 18 residues. V lost 1 base and J lost 3; bases outside the gene matches: 12. CDR1 LNHDA and CDR2 SQIVND come from the germline V gene (reference sequence). This CDR3 reads CASSIGLGWTGINQPQHF. As DNA, the CDR3 is TGTGCCAGTAGTATAGGTTTGGGGTGGACAGGCATCAATCAGCCCCAGCATTTT.

The CDR3: CASSLLPGLAIQETQYF. As DNA, the CDR3 is TGTGCCAGCAGCTTGTTGCCGGGACTAGCGATACAAGAGACCCAGTACTTC. This chain uses TRBV5-6 with TRBJ2-5, with 10 bases that match TRBD2. Germline V gene data show CDR1 as SGHDT and CDR2 as YYEEEE. J lost 2 bases, V lost 1 base, and 8 bases had no gene match. The CDR3 has 17 residues.

The CDR3 DNA sequence: TGTGCCAGCAGCTCGGGACTAGAAGAGACCCAGTACTTC. Its translation: CASSSGLEETQYF. This rearrangement joins TRBV11-3 to TRBJ2-5, with TRBD2 matching 8 bases. Per germline, CDR1 SGHNT and CDR2 YENEEA. V lost 4 bases, J lost 3 bases, and 1 base stayed unmatched. The CDR3 has 13 residues.

The V and J genes are TRBV6-2 or TRBV6-3 and TRBJ2-5; 8 nucleotides line up with TRBD1. The J segment lost 6 bases and the V segment lost 6 bases, leaving 9 bases of the junction unmatched. This CDR3 has 14 residues. Germline CDR1 reads MNHEY; CDR2 reads SVGEGT. CDR3 coding DNA: TGTGCCAGCAGCCAACCGGGACAGGTGAAGACCCAGTACTTC. It encodes CASSQPGQVKTQYF.

This chain's CDR3 is CASSLGLGGNYNEQFF. The CDR3 DNA reads TGCGCCAGCAGCTTGGGGTTGGGGGGAAACTACAATGAGCAGTTCTTC. The chain recombines TRBV5-1 with TRBJ2-1; TRBD2 might be the D (6 bases). With 0 bases removed from V and 3 bases from J, the gap between germline ends came to 13 bases. Germline V gene data show CDR1 as SGHRS and CDR2 as YFSETQ. This CDR3 contains 16 residues.

Points on this clone: The CDR3 does not close with the conserved phenylalanine or tryptophan, likely indicating a read error. The limits of the CDR3 on the DNA are not certain, so only TCRdb's listed CDR3 is given. The V call is TRBV29-1, the J call TRBJ1-1. Per germline, CDR1 SQVTM and CDR2 ANQGSEA. The CDR3 extends over 10 residues, inclusive of both ends. CDR3 loop: CSVDSELSRL.

This sequence joins TRBV19 and TRBJ2-1; D is possibly TRBD1 (6 bases). Per germline, CDR1 LNHDA and CDR2 SQIVND (reference sequence). The CDR3 runs to 14 residues. V gave up 3 bases and J gave up 8 bases, with 14 bases separating them. The CDR3 DNA reads TGTGCCAGTAGTATCCCAGGGGAGTGGGATGAGCAGTTCTTC. Amino acids: CASSIPGEWDEQFF.

The chain employs TRBV2 and TRBJ2-4, with 8 bases identical to TRBD2. Germline CDR1 reads SNHLY; CDR2 reads FYNNEI. The CDR3 totals 14 residues. Unmatched junction bases numbered 3, after V lost 2 bases and J lost 6 bases. As DNA, the CDR3 is TGTGCCAGCAGTGAACGGGGGGGAACAAACATTCAGTACTTC. Protein product: CASSERGGTNIQYF.

CDR3 in amino acids: CASSLAGQSATIYF. As DNA, the CDR3 is TGTGCCAGCAGCTTAGCCGGACAGTCGGCCACCATATATTTT. The chain carries TRBV7-9 and TRBJ1-3; possible D gene TRBD1, 6 bases. V lost 0 bases, J lost 9 bases, and 12 bases lay in between. This CDR3 comprises 14 residues. Germline CDR1 SEHNR, CDR2 FQNEAQ (reference sequence).

This clone was seen only once. The rearrangement joins TRBV11-3 to TRBJ2-1; weak D call: TRBD2 (6 bases). The CDR3 length is 15 residues. Trimming shortened V by 1 base and J by 6 bases, and 13 bases separated the two germline ends. Germline CDR1 SGHNT, CDR2 YENEEA. CDR3: CASSLGPYGGNEQFF. CDR3 DNA sequence: TGTGCCAGCAGCTTAGGCCCATACGGGGGCAATGAGCAGTTCTTC.

The chain is built from TRBV7-9 and TRBJ2-1; 8 bases agree with TRBD1. V gave up 1 base and J gave up 4 bases; unmatched junction bases: 6. Germline lookup yields CDR1 SEHNR and CDR2 FQNEAQ (reference sequence). This CDR3 contains 16 residues. As DNA, the CDR3 is TGTGCCAGCAGCTTAGAAGCAGGGGGCCGGTACAATGAGCAGTTCTTC. It codes for CASSLEAGGRYNEQFF. The full variable domain, rest sourced from reference TRBV7-9 and TRBJ2-1, is DTGVSQNPRHKITKRGQNVTFRCDPISEHNRLYWYRQTLGQGPEFLTYFQNEAQLEKSRLLSDRFSAERPKGSFSTLEIQRTEQGDSAMYLCASSLEAGGRYNEQFFGPGTRLTVL.

The chain uses TRBV27 and TRBJ1-1, with D tentatively TRBD1 (5 bases). The CDR3 is 14 amino acids. Between the trimmed V and J ends, which lost 2 bases and 4 bases, there was a span of 11 bases. Germline CDR1 reads MNHEY; CDR2 reads SMNVEV (reference sequence). Here the CDR3 DNA reads TGTGCCAGCAGTTTAATGGGGGGAGGCACTGAAGCTTTCTTT. Its translation: CASSLMGGGTEAFF.

This chain connects TRBV27 to TRBJ2-6; D possibly corresponds to TRBD1 (5 bases). CDR3 length equals 15 residues. CDR1 and CDR2 (germline): MNHEY, SMNVEV (reference sequence). V lost 8 bases, J lost 1 base, and 12 bases lay in between. CDR3 coding DNA: TGTGCCAGCTCGCAGGGTTGGTCTGGGGCCAACGTCCTGACTTTC. It yields the protein CASSQGWSGANVLTF.

The chain couples TRBV7-6 to TRBJ1-6; D possibly corresponds to TRBD1 (5 bases). The CDR3 extends over 14 amino acids. Germline-derived CDR1 and CDR2 are SGHVS and FNYEAQ. With 1 base removed from V and 9 bases from J, the gap between germline ends came to 10 bases. CDR3 residues: CASSLEGQGSPLHF. CDR3 coding DNA: TGTGCCAGCAGCTTAGAGGGGCAGGGTTCACCCCTCCACTTT.

J is TRBJ1-6 and V is TRBV30, with TRBD1 matching over 7 bases. CDR1 GTSNPN and CDR2 SVGIG come from the germline V gene (reference sequence). V lost 0 bases and J lost 10; bases outside the gene matches: 6. This CDR3 comprises 14 residues. Here the CDR3 DNA reads TGTGCCTGGAGTGTACGACAGGGATCATCACCCCTCCACTTT. Protein: CAWSVRQGSSPLHF.

The chain is built from TRBV27 and TRBJ1-3, with D unresolved. The germline V gene encodes CDR1 MNHEY and CDR2 SMNVEV (reference sequence). CDR3 length equals 13 residues. V dropped 9 bases and J dropped 4 bases, with 13 bases sitting between them. The CDR3 bases are TGTGCCAGTACCCCACTCGGGGGAAACACCATATATTTT. Protein product: CASTPLGGNTIYF.

This clone was seen just once. This sequence joins TRBV28 and TRBJ1-2; weak D call: TRBD1 (6 bases). CDR1 and CDR2 (germline): MDHEN, SYDVKM. Deletions cut 2 bases from V and 4 bases from J, with 23 bases between. The CDR3 is 18 residues long. As DNA, the CDR3 is TGTGCCAGCAGTTTAAGGCGAGGGGGAGCAGGGTCGGGCTATGGCTACACCTTC. Protein product: CASSLRRGGAGSGYGYTF.

V usage is TRBV7-9 and J usage is TRBJ1-2; D possibly corresponds to TRBD1 (6 bases). Trimming shortened V by 5 bases and J by 5 bases, and 21 bases separated the two germline ends. The length of the CDR3 is 16 residues. CDR1 and CDR2 (germline): SEHNR, FQNEAQ (reference sequence). The CDR3 loop reads CASSPTRGRGQYGYTF. In nucleotides, the CDR3 is TGTGCCAGCAGCCCGACTCGGGGCAGGGGACAATATGGCTACACCTTC. Combining the CDR3 with reference TRBV7-9 and TRBJ1-2 gives the whole variable domain DTGVSQNPRHKITKRGQNVTFRCDPISEHNRLYWYRQTLGQGPEFLTYFQNEAQLEKSRLLSDRFSAERPKGSFSTLEIQRTEQGDSAMYLCASSPTRGRGQYGYTFGSGTRLTVV.

The gene calls are TRBV28 and TRBJ1-1, with D perhaps TRBD1 (5 bases). The CDR3 has 17 residues. CDR1 and CDR2 (germline): MDHEN, SYDVKM. The V and J ends lost 2 bases and 4 bases respectively, with 20 bases between them. CDR3 sequence (DNA): TGTGCCAGCAGTTTAAGTGGTCACATCCCCGGGGGCACTGAAGCTTTCTTT. It is translated as CASSLSGHIPGGTEAFF. Supplemented by reference TRBV28 and TRBJ1-1, the full variable domain reads DVKVTQSSRYLVKRTGEKVFLECVQDMDHENMFWYRQDPGLGLRLIYFSYDVKMKEKGDIPEGYSVSREKKERFSLILESASTNQTSMYLCASSLSGHIPGGTEAFFGQGTRLTVV.

There are a few counts of this clone. This chain connects TRBV4-3 to TRBJ1-1; D call uncertain. CDR3 size: 13 residues. Germline V CDR1 and CDR2: LGHNA, YSLEER. Trimming removed 5 bases at V and 1 base at J, with 8 bases between. The DNA for the CDR3 is TGCGCCAGCAGCGCCTTTAGGAACACTGAAGCTTTCTTT. Its protein is CASSAFRNTEAFF.

The chain employs TRBV27 and TRBJ1-2; TRBD1 matches 7 bases. Germline V CDR1 and CDR2: MNHEY, SMNVEV (reference sequence). The CDR3 runs 14 residues. Germline trimming cut 4 bases from V and 4 bases from J; bases unmatched to any gene: 6. CDR3 in amino acids: CASSSQGFLYGYTF. The CDR3 DNA follows: TGTGCCAGCAGTTCACAGGGGTTCCTCTATGGCTACACCTTC.